Given below is one TCR beta chain in context. The clone's antigen remains unknown. No much larger clonotype is one base removed from it; base qualities were not supplied. The data were taken from a study of blood T cell repertoires in COVID-19 (dated by TCRdb to 2019 to 2021). Describing the broader study: The collaborator samples originated in the United States, Italy and Spain and spanned the acute and convalescent phases of COVID-19. The prospective study material was composed of cDNA or gDNA derived from T cells, B-cell-depleted T cells, or PBMCs. The dataset comprised deeply sampled blood TCRbeta repertoires from subjects exposed to, actively infected with, or recovered from COVID-19. The repertoires were released in a freely available public database meant as a resource for research on the immune response to SARS-CoV-2. The samples were drawn from two sources: the first 160 participants of the ongoing ImmuneRACE study, and 950 to 1,500 subjects contributed by 6 global collaborators. A de-identified subject ID, COVID-19 status, age in years and sex were almost always included in the sample metadata. Where available, HLA class I and class II types were taken from metadata supplied by the sample provider and were not determined by assay-based typing.

V lost 5 bases and J lost 0 bases; the stretch between them is 17 bases long. Per the germline V gene, SGHNT is the CDR1 and YENEEA is the CDR2. The CDR3 covers 17 residues, taking in both the cysteine and the phenylalanine. The sequence is cut down to CDR3 DNA, 51 bases in frame from base 1. Enrolling through a virtual design, the prospective study's participants ranged in age from roughly 18 to 89 years and lived across about two dozen United States geographic areas. In the prospective study, participants were assigned to cohorts based on the clinical history participants reported in a screening survey and a study questionnaire. For ImmuneRACE Cohort 3, a participant was defined as recovered based on two consecutive negative NP/OP PCR tests, clearance by a healthcare professional, or resolution of symptoms. In the prospective study, whole blood, serum and a nasopharyngeal or oropharyngeal swab were collected from each participant by mobile phlebotomists. Participants in the prospective study had the option to provide additional blood draws and questionnaires over a roughly 2-month period. Before DNA extraction, prospective study blood samples were shipped either frozen or at room temperature.

TCRbeta CDR3 regions were amplified from genomic DNA using the immunoSEQ Assay, a bias-controlled multiplex PCR. Processing in the source paper ran as follows. The number of nucleated cells in each sample was estimated from the amplification of reference gene primers within the assay. To quantify the absolute abundance of each unique TCRbeta CDR3 rearrangement, sequence reads were collapsed and filtered. Productive Simpson clonality was computed per sample as the square root of Simpson's diversity index over productive rearrangements. TCRdb retrieved this table from immuneACCESS and kept in-frame rearrangements only. Not all clones are present; in checked studies, unresolved V genes account for under half, and no reason is known for the remainder. Clonal size and the V and J genes are those of that table, whereas D and trimming came from the DNA. Across this sample there are 150,000 or so clones, with more than 65% seen only once. The biggest ten clones account for 8% to 13% of the sample.

What the study reported, not specific to this receptor: How much clinical and demographic metadata was included differed by source and by participant, and the metadata was provided uncurated.

Sequenced: PBMCs or T cells enriched from blood (not recorded which). The sequence links TRBV11-3 to TRBJ2-1; 6 matching bases give a weak D call of TRBD1. The receptor comes from a man over 45 who had recovered from COVID-19. CDR3 reads: CASSPRTATASYNEQFF. The sequence in DNA is TGTGCCAGCAGCCCGCGGACAGCCACGGCCTCCTACAATGAGCAGTTCTTC.